Below are 24 T cell receptor beta chains sequenced from a single sample in a study of glioma-infiltrating T cells. The iRepertoire nested amplicon-rescue multiplex PCR amplified TCR alpha and beta CDR3s from RNA. A single record per CDR3 protein comes from TCRdb applying MiXCR to the multiplex PCR reads. Of about 210,000 distinct CDR3 sequences listed, more than 30% are singletons. The sequenced sample was glioma tissue, nonneoplastic brain tissue, or PBMCs (not recorded which). The receptor set was obtained from a human donor with low-grade glioma or glioblastoma, undergoing nonglioma brain surgery, or in good health (not recorded which).

This clonotype appeared many times. V is TRBV7-2 and J is TRBJ2-7, with 14 bases matching TRBD2. With V trimmed by 3 bases and J by 0 bases, 7 bases remained unmatched. Germline CDR1 SGHTA, CDR2 FQGNSA. CDR3 size: 18 residues. The CDR3 region is CASSFGGTSGSVSYEQYF. CDR3 DNA sequence: TGTGCCAGCAGCTTCGGGGGGACTAGCGGGAGTGTCTCCTACGAGCAGTACTTC.

Points on this clonotype: No conserved phenylalanine or tryptophan is present at the end of the CDR3, so a read error is the likely explanation. The J gene is TRBJ2-7, the V gene TRBV7-2; D gene ambiguous. Trimming stripped 8 bases from V and 3 bases from J, with 20 bases between. This CDR3 is built from 15 residues. Germline assignment: CDR1 SGHTA and CDR2 FQGNSA. The CDR3 DNA sequence: TGTGCCAGCCGAATAAACCCGGACGCGTTCTACGAGCAGTACCTC. This codes for CASRINPDAFYEQYL.

Details on this clonotype: A much larger clone is a single base away; this may be a read error. V usage is TRBV4-1 and J usage is TRBJ1-5; 8 positions agree with TRBD1. Germline-derived CDR1 and CDR2 are MGHRA and YSYEKL. The CDR3 covers 16 residues. The CDR3 sequence is CASSQESGQGYQPKHF. In DNA form, the CDR3 reads TGCGCCAGCAGCCAAGAATCTGGACAGGGTTATCAGCCCAAGCATTTT.

This clonotype was detected many times. The gene calls are TRBV6-1 and TRBJ2-5; perhaps TRBD2 as D (6 bases). This CDR3 region has 13 residues. The V end lost 7 bases, the J end lost 5 bases, and 14 bases lay between the germline ends. Germline V gene data show CDR1 as MNHNS and CDR2 as SASEGT. For the CDR3, the DNA is TGTGCCAGCAAACGGAGGGGACGCGAGACCCAGTACTTC. Its protein product is CASKRRGRETQYF.

To note about this clonotype: A much bigger clone sits one base away, suggesting this may be a read error. The chain joins TRBV12-3 or TRBV12-4 to TRBJ1-4; D unclear. CDR3 size: 14 residues. The CDR3: CASSLGTTSEKLFF. CDR3 nucleotide sequence: TGTGCCAGCAGTTTAGGGACCACTAGTGAAAAACTGTTTTTT.

This clonotype was seen many times. The chain links TRBV27 to TRBJ1-2; maybe TRBD1 (5 bases). CDR3 length equals 13 residues. Germline V gene data show CDR1 as MNHEY and CDR2 as SMNVEV (reference sequence). V lost 5 bases to trimming and J lost 4 bases, with 11 bases between them. Here the CDR3 reads CASSPGGGYGYTF. The CDR3 DNA sequence: TGTGCCAGCAGTCCCGGGGGGGGCTATGGCTACACCTTC.

This clonotype was seen a few times. The rearrangement links TRBV7-9 to TRBJ2-1; a possible D gene is TRBD2 (6 bases). The CDR3 totals 16 residues. V gave up 4 bases and J gave up 4 bases, with 17 bases separating them. Germline V lookup: CDR1 SEHNR, CDR2 FQNEAQ (reference sequence). In DNA, the CDR3 is TGTGCCAGCAGCTCTAAGGGTAGTGGGGGGTACAATGAGCAGTTCTTC. Amino acid sequence: CASSSKGSGGYNEQFF.

This clonotype was observed many times. The rearrangement joins TRBV2 to TRBJ1-1; D gene ambiguous. The CDR3 is made up of 14 amino acids. V gave up 8 bases and J gave up 0 bases, with 13 bases separating them. In germline, CDR1 is SNHLY, CDR2 FYNNEI. The CDR3 sequence: CASVGAYMNTEAFF. The CDR3 DNA reads TGTGCCAGCGTCGGAGCGTACATGAACACTGAAGCTTTCTTT.

J is TRBJ1-5 and V is TRBV2, with a weak D call TRBD1 (5 bases). V was trimmed by 8 bases and J by 0 bases, leaving 11 bases between them. This CDR3 is built from 14 residues. Germline lookup yields CDR1 SNHLY and CDR2 FYNNEI. CDR3 loop: CASGAPYSNQPQHF. CDR3 DNA sequence: TGTGCCAGCGGGGCCCCTTATAGCAATCAGCCCCAGCATTTT.

The chain has TRBV28 and TRBJ2-5, with 9 bases lining up with TRBD1. Germline V gene sequence: CDR1 MDHEN, CDR2 SYDVKM. The V segment lost 5 bases and the J segment 2 bases; nucleotides outside the gene matches: 9. CDR3 size: 16 residues. In DNA, the CDR3 is TGTGCCAGCAGTAATTCCGGGACAGGGACTCAAGAGACCCAGTACTTC. Protein: CASSNSGTGTQETQYF.

This clonotype occurred a few times. The chain joins TRBV4-1 to TRBJ1-5; the D is unclear. The V and J ends lost 5 bases and 2 bases respectively, with 13 bases between them. The CDR3 length is 15 residues. Germline lookup yields CDR1 MGHRA and CDR2 YSYEKL. The CDR3 DNA is TGCGCCAGCAGCACCGCCCCCGTGGGCAATCAGCCCCAGCATTTT. Its protein product is CASSTAPVGNQPQHF.

This clonotype was observed at least ten times. CDR3 region: CASSRTSNYEQYF. CDR3 DNA: TGTGCCAGCAGCCGGACTAGCAACTACGAGCAGTACTTC. The chain joins TRBV7-2 to TRBJ2-7, with 8 bases identical to TRBD2. The CDR3 totals 13 residues. Looked up from germline, CDR1 is SGHTA and CDR2 is FQGNSA. The ends lost 5 bases at V and 3 bases at J; junction bases unmatched: 3.

In its sample, this clonotype was seen a few times. The rearrangement joins TRBV11-2 to TRBJ2-7, with 10 bases lining up with TRBD1. J gave up 9 bases and V 5 bases, and 10 bases lay outside the gene matches. CDR1 is SGHAT and CDR2 is FQNNGV in the germline V gene. The CDR3 totals 14 residues. The CDR3 spells CASSPGDRGTGQYF. Here the CDR3 DNA reads TGTGCCAGCAGCCCGGGGGACAGGGGTACGGGGCAGTACTTC.

At least ten counts were recorded for this clonotype. The V and J genes are TRBV5-4 and TRBJ2-7, with 8 bases aligning to TRBD1. Looked up from germline, CDR1 is SGHNT and CDR2 is YYREEE (reference sequence). CDR3 length equals 14 residues. The V and J ends lost 5 bases and 2 bases, in that order; junction bases with no gene match: 6. The CDR3 bases are TGTGCCAGCAGTGCCGGGACAGGCGCCTACGAGCAGTACTTC. Amino acid sequence: CASSAGTGAYEQYF.

About this clonotype itself: Being one base from a much bigger clone, this may be a read error. DNA of the CDR3: TGTGCCAGCAGAAAGGGCCAGGGCTACAATGAGGAGTTCTTC. It specifies CASRKGQGYNEEFF. The chain has TRBV15 and TRBJ2-1; D might be TRBD1 (5 bases). Germline V gives CDR1 LNHNV, CDR2 YYDKDF (reference sequence). The CDR3 loop spans 14 amino acids.

This clonotype has a count of ten or more. The chain is built from TRBV4-1 and TRBJ2-7; 13 nucleotides match TRBD2. CDR3 size: 15 residues. Germline CDR1 MGHRA, CDR2 YSYEKL. The J segment lost 5 bases and the V segment lost 1 base, leaving 2 bases of the junction unmatched. CDR3 in amino acids: CASSQGTSGSNEQYF. The CDR3 nucleotides are TGCGCCAGCAGCCAAGGGACTAGCGGGAGTAACGAGCAGTACTTC.

This clonotype occurred a few times. The chain is built from TRBV5-1 and TRBJ1-3, with D hard to call. CDR3 length: 14 residues. Germline-derived CDR1 and CDR2 are SGHRS and YFSETQ. V lost 0 bases to trimming and J lost 0 bases, with 4 bases between them. The CDR3: CASSLGNSGNTIYF. CDR3 coding DNA: TGCGCCAGCAGCTTGGGGAACTCTGGAAACACCATATATTTT.

This clonotype was observed at least ten times. The rearrangement uses TRBV18 and TRBJ2-1; TRBD1 aligns across 9 bases. With V trimmed by 8 bases and J by 1 base, 6 bases remained unmatched. This CDR3 contains 15 residues. Per the germline V gene, CDR1 is KGHSH and CDR2 is LQKENI. The CDR3 nucleotides are TGTGCCAGCAGCCCTGGACAGGGGTCCTACAATGAGCAGTTCTTC. Its translation: CASSPGQGSYNEQFF.

With regard to this clonotype: A much larger clone lies one base from this, so it may be a read error. The V gene is TRBV4-1, the J gene TRBJ2-1, with D perhaps TRBD1 (5 bases). The germline CDR1 and CDR2 sequences are MGHRA and YSYEKL. The CDR3 contains 15 residues. The CDR3 here is CASSQDVQGGDEKFF. The CDR3 DNA sequence: TGCGCCAGCAGCCAAGATGTGCAGGGTGGCGATGAGAAGTTCTTC.

This clonotype has only a few counts. The V and J genes are TRBV18 and TRBJ2-7, with D perhaps matching TRBD1 (6 bases). Germline V gene lookup returns CDR1 KGHSH and CDR2 LQKENI. CDR3 length equals 15 residues. Trimming removed 6 bases at V and 0 bases at J, with 15 bases between. The CDR3 loop reads CASSPGQSPSYEQYF. For the CDR3, the DNA is TGTGCCAGCTCTCCCGGACAGTCCCCCTCCTACGAGCAGTACTTC.

The chain joins TRBV6-1 to TRBJ2-1; D call uncertain. This CDR3 contains 14 residues. Germline V gene lookup returns CDR1 MNHNS and CDR2 SASEGT. Deletions cut 5 bases from V and 7 bases from J, with 15 bases between. Here the CDR3 DNA reads TGTGCCAGCAGTAACCCTGACTCCTGGAATGAGCAGTTCTTC. Translation: CASSNPDSWNEQFF.

Remarks on this clonotype: In this CDR3 the conserved last residue, phenylalanine or tryptophan, is missing, so a read error is likely. The chain combines TRBV7-8 with TRBJ2-1; TRBD2 aligns across 8 bases. The length of the CDR3 is 15 residues. V lost 3 bases, J lost 3 bases, and 4 bases stayed unmatched. CDR1 and CDR2 (germline): SGHVS, FQNEAQ. DNA of the CDR3: TGTGCCAGCAGCTTTAGCGGGATAAGCTACAATGAGCAGTTCCTC. Translating it yields CASSFSGISYNEQFL.

This clonotype was seen a handful of times. In nucleotides, the CDR3 is TGTGCCAGCAGCGTAGGGACTGGAAACACCATATATTTT. Its translation: CASSVGTGNTIYF. The J gene is TRBJ1-3, the V gene TRBV9; no clear D gene. The CDR3 has 13 amino acids. Per germline, CDR1 SGDLS and CDR2 YYNGEE. Between the trimmed V and J ends, which lost 0 bases and 2 bases, there was a span of 3 bases.

A few counts support this clonotype. The chain employs TRBV24-1 and TRBJ1-5, with 9 bases lining up with TRBD1. Germline CDR1 and CDR2: KGHDR and SFDVKD. CDR3 size: 16 residues. V was pared by 2 bases and J by 5 bases, with 6 bases of the junction left unmatched. This CDR3 reads CATSDSGTGTHQPQHF. DNA for the CDR3: TGTGCCACCAGTGATTCCGGGACAGGGACGCATCAGCCCCAGCATTTT.